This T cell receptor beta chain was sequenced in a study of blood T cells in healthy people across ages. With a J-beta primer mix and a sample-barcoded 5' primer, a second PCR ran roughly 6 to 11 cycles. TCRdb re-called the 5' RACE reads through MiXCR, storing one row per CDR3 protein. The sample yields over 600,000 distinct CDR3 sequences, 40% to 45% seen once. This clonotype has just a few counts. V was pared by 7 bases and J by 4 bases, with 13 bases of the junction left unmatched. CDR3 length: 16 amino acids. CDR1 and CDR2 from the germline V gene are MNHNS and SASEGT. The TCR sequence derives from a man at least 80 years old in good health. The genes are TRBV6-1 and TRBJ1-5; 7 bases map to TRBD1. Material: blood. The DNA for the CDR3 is TGTGCCAGCAAGGCCCTAACCGGGACAGAGAATCAGCCCCAGCATTTT. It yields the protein CASKALTGTENQPQHF.